The T cell receptor (beta chain) described here comes from a study of blood T cell repertoires in COVID-19. Overall study context: COVID-19 samples from acute and convalescent phases originated in the United States, Italy and Spain. Nucleic acid was either cDNA or gDNA, and it came from T cells, B-cell-depleted T cells, or PBMCs.

Seattle-derived patients entered the study during active infection and were followed longitudinally. Germline V lookup: CDR1 SGDLS, CDR2 YYNGEE. The V end lost 1 base, the J end lost 5 bases, and 12 bases lay between the germline ends. CDR3 length equals 14 residues. Authors' analysis steps: Estimation of nucleated cell counts relied on the amplification of reference gene primers. TCRdb's copy holds only in-frame clones and misses some; the assay was immunoSEQ multiplex PCR. V and J calls and clone size are those listed in that table; D and trimming were worked out from the DNA. The sample has 200,000 to 250,000 clones; 80% to 95% are singletons.

This rearrangement joins TRBV9 to TRBJ2-5, with D maybe TRBD2 (5 bases). The sample consisted of peripheral blood. The sequence was obtained from a man under 40 with COVID-19, enrolled during active disease. The CDR3 nucleotides read TGTGCCAGCAGCGTAAAGCCTAGCAAGGAGACCCAGTACTTC. Encoded protein: CASSVKPSKETQYF.